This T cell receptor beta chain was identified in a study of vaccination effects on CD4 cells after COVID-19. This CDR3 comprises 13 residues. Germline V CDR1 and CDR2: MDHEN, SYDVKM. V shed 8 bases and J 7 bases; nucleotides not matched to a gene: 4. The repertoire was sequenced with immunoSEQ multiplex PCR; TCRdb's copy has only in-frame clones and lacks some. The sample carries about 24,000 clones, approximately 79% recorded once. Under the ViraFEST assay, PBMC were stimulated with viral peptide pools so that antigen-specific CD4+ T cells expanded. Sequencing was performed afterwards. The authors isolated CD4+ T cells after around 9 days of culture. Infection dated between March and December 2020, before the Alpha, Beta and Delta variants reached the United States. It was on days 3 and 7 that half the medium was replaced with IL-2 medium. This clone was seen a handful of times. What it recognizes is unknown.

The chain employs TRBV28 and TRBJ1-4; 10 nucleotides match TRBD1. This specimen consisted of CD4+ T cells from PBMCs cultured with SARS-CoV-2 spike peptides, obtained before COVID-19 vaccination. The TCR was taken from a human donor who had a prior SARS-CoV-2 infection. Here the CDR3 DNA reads TGTGCCAGCCTGACAGGGGGCGGTGAAAAACTGTTTTTT. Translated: CASLTGGGEKLFF.